This entry lists 30 T cell receptor beta chains sequenced from one sample in a study of cytomegalovirus exposure and HLA in healthy donors. Vbeta (60) and Jbeta (13) primers were used in the PCR. Generated by immunoSEQ multiplex PCR, the TCRdb table keeps only in-frame clones and is missing some. The sample carries 150,000 to 200,000 clones, 82% recorded once. The sample comprised PBMCs. The source of these receptors is a middle-aged man in good health and CMV-seronegative.

The chain recombines TRBV2 with TRBJ2-5; TRBD2 agrees at 11 bases. The V gene end was trimmed by 4 bases and the J gene end by 2 bases; junction bases not matched to a gene: 3. The germline V gene has CDR1 SNHLY and CDR2 FYNNEI. The CDR3 is made up of 15 amino acids. The CDR3 nucleotides are TGTGCCAGCAGTGGGCCTAGCGGGGGGCAAGAGACCCAGTACTTC. Translation: CASSGPSGGQETQYF.

The chain's CDR3 is CASSPGTLVSANYGYTF. CDR3 sequence (DNA): TGTGCCAGCAGCCCAGGGACACTGGTTTCAGCTAACTATGGCTACACCTTC. V gene TRBV7-6 combines with J gene TRBJ1-2; D is perhaps TRBD1 (6 bases). The V end lost 5 bases, the J end lost 0 bases, and 19 bases lay between the germline ends. Germline CDR1 is SGHVS and CDR2 is FNYEAQ. The CDR3 contains 17 residues.

The chain links TRBV6-5 to TRBJ1-3; a possible D gene is TRBD1 (6 bases). Trimming took 6 bases from V and 3 from J, leaving 12 bases between them. The CDR3 runs to 14 residues. The V gene's germline CDR1 is MNHEY and CDR2 SVGAGI. In DNA form, the CDR3 reads TGTGCCAGCAGGGCATACAGGGTTGGAAACACCATATATTTT. Amino acids: CASRAYRVGNTIYF.

CDR3 residues: CASSLAGTANTEAFF. CDR3 bases: TGTGCCAGCAGCTTGGCCGGGACAGCGAACACTGAAGCTTTCTTT. The genes are TRBV5-6 and TRBJ1-1; 7 nucleotides match TRBD1. Germline trimming cut 0 bases from V and 1 base from J; bases unmatched to any gene: 3. Germline V CDR1 and CDR2: SGHDT, YYEEEE. This CDR3 region has 15 residues. The full variable domain, in which reference TRBV5-6 and TRBJ1-1 provide the parts outside the CDR3, is DAGVTQSPTHLIKTRGQQVTLRCSPKSGHDTVSWYQQALGQGPQFIFQYYEEEERQRGNFPDRFSGHQFPNYSSELNVNALLLGDSALYLCASSLAGTANTEAFFGQGTRLTVV.

In its sample, this clone was seen a few times. The J gene is TRBJ2-7, the V gene TRBV28; no clear D gene. Trimming cost V 6 bases and J 3 bases, with 9 bases left between them. The CDR3 length is 12 residues. CDR1 is MDHEN, CDR2 SYDVKM, per germline. The DNA of the CDR3 is TGTGCCAGCAGCTCAGTTGTCTACGAGCAGTACTTC. It specifies CASSSVVYEQYF.

V and J are TRBV7-8 and TRBJ1-1; tentatively, D is TRBD1 (5 bases). This CDR3 comprises 13 residues. V gave up 1 base and J gave up 8 bases, with 11 bases separating them. Germline V CDR1 and CDR2: SGHVS, FQNEAQ. CDR3 in amino acids: CASSLGPGGEAFF. The CDR3 DNA is TGTGCCAGCAGCTTAGGACCCGGGGGAGAAGCTTTCTTT. The variable domain in full, with the rest retrieved from reference TRBV7-8 and TRBJ1-1, is GAGVSQSPRYKVAKRGQDVALRCDPISGHVSLFWYQQALGQGPEFLTYFQNEAQLDKSGLPSDRFFAERPEGSVSTLKIQRTQQEDSAVYLCASSLGPGGEAFFGQGTRLTVV.

Of note for this clone: Other DNA sequences in the sample encode the same CDR3. The chain has TRBV5-7 and TRBJ1-1, with 7 positions matching TRBD1. TRBV5-7 is an open reading frame whose function is uncertain. With V trimmed by 1 base and J by 4 bases, 4 bases remained unmatched. This CDR3 region has 14 residues. CDR3 in DNA: TGTGCCAGCAGCTTGTCAGGGGGAGGCACTGAAGCTTTCTTT. Translation gives CASSLSGGGTEAFF.

This chain joins TRBV7-9 and TRBJ2-3; D might be TRBD2 (5 bases). The CDR3 runs 16 residues. V shed 3 bases and J shed 3 bases, with 16 bases lying between them. Germline V gene data show CDR1 as SEHNR and CDR2 as FQNEAQ (reference sequence). The CDR3 DNA follows: TGTGCCAGCAGCTTTTTGTCGGGGAGAGGGACAGATACGCAGTATTTT. Its protein is CASSFLSGRGTDTQYF.

The chain couples TRBV5-1 to TRBJ2-3; 9 nucleotides agree with TRBD1. The CDR3 spans 16 residues. V shed 4 bases, J shed 4 bases, and the junction held 10 bases outside the gene matches. From germline, CDR1 is SGHRS and CDR2 YFSETQ. The CDR3 coding sequence is TGCGCCAGCAGCCGGGCGGGACAGGGTGGCGCAGATACGCAGTATTTT. It codes for CASSRAGQGGADTQYF.

The V call is TRBV4-3, the J call TRBJ2-1, with 10 bases that match TRBD2. The length of the CDR3 is 20 residues. V was clipped by 2 bases and J by 0 bases; unmatched bases: 13. CDR1 is LGHNA, CDR2 YSLEER, per germline. CDR3 nucleotides: TGCGCCAGCAGCCAACTCCTAGCGGGGGCCAGAAGGAGCTCCTACAATGAGCAGTTCTTC. Protein product: CASSQLLAGARRSSYNEQFF.

A remark on this clone: One junction end disagrees with the germline gene, perhaps due to a read error. The chain combines TRBV7-7 with TRBJ2-1; 10 bases match TRBD2. The germline V gene encodes CDR1 SSHAT and CDR2 FNYEAQ (reference sequence). The CDR3 spans 15 residues. The CDR3, as DNA: TGTGCTAGCAGCAAAAGCGGGGGGGTGCCTGGTGAGCAGTTCTTC. This encodes CASSKSGGVPGEQFF. Filled out from reference TRBV7-7 and TRBJ2-1, the complete variable domain reads GAGVSQSPRYKVTKRGQDVTLRCDPISSHATLYWYQQALGQGPEFLTYFNYEAQPDKSGLPSDRFSAERPEGSISTLTIQRTEQRDSAMYRCASSKSGGVPGEQFFGPGTRLTVL.

The J gene is TRBJ1-1, the V gene TRBV27, with 10 bases lining up with TRBD1. V was pared by 3 bases and J by 8 bases, with 15 bases of the junction left unmatched. The CDR3 contains 17 residues. The germline V gene has CDR1 MNHEY and CDR2 SMNVEV (reference sequence). The chain's CDR3 is CASSFWAPDRGRLEAFF. The CDR3 DNA is TGTGCCAGCAGTTTCTGGGCCCCCGACAGGGGGCGGTTGGAAGCTTTCTTT.

J is TRBJ2-5 and V is TRBV6-5, with D possibly being TRBD1 (5 bases). The CDR3 is 14 amino acids. Germline V gives CDR1 MNHEY, CDR2 SVGAGI. Trimming cost V 2 bases and J 5 bases, with 12 bases left between them. CDR3 protein: CASSYVSGWETQYF. DNA of the CDR3: TGTGCCAGCAGTTACGTATCAGGGTGGGAGACCCAGTACTTC.

The chain has TRBV12-2 and TRBJ2-1; the table names TRBD1, a call not compared with the DNA. TRBV12-2 is annotated as a pseudogene. CDR3 length equals 16 residues. As DNA, the CDR3 is TGTGCAAGTCGCAACCGGACAGGGCTGGTGGGAAATGAGCAGTTCTTC. Amino acid sequence: CASRNRTGLVGNEQFF.

This clone was found once. The chain couples TRBV5-1 to TRBJ2-1; no clear D. The CDR3 has 13 residues. Looked up from germline, CDR1 is SGHRS and CDR2 is YFSETQ. Trimming took 4 bases from V and 5 from J, leaving 10 bases between them. This CDR3 reads CASSPSSDNEQFF. The CDR3 nucleotides read TGCGCCAGCAGCCCGTCTTCAGACAATGAGCAGTTCTTC.

The chain recombines TRBV11-3 with TRBJ1-1; possible D gene TRBD1, 5 bases. The germline V gene has CDR1 SGHNT and CDR2 YENEEA. V lost 0 bases and J 6 bases, leaving 14 bases between the germline ends. The CDR3 covers 15 residues. The CDR3 region is CASSLDGLGGAEAFF. CDR3 bases: TGTGCCAGCAGCTTAGACGGATTAGGAGGGGCTGAAGCTTTCTTT.

This sequence joins TRBV5-1 and TRBJ1-1; D remains unclear. Germline loops: CDR1 SGHRS, CDR2 YFSETQ. V shed 5 bases and J shed 0 bases, with 11 bases lying between them. This CDR3 is built from 14 residues. The CDR3 DNA is TGCGCCAGCAGGATACAAGTTATGAACACTGAAGCTTTCTTT. Its translation: CASRIQVMNTEAFF.

This clone was observed a few times. The CDR3 sequence: CASSVVWGQVTGELFF. CDR3 coding DNA: TGTGCCAGCAGCGTAGTTTGGGGGCAGGTCACCGGGGAGCTGTTTTTT. The V and J genes are TRBV9 and TRBJ2-2, with D possibly matching TRBD1 (6 bases). V dropped 0 bases and J dropped 4 bases, with 13 bases sitting between them. The germline V gene has CDR1 SGDLS and CDR2 YYNGEE. The CDR3 sequence is 16 residues long.

The V call is TRBV7-3, the J call TRBJ1-2, with D unclear. Germline CDR1 is SGHTA and CDR2 is FQGTGA. Trimming took 2 bases from V and 7 from J, leaving 11 bases between them. The CDR3 has 13 amino acids. The DNA of the CDR3 is TGTGCCAGCAGCTTAGTTCGGGAATCTGGCTACACCTTC. This translates into CASSLVRESGYTF.

This clone was detected only a few times. The chain combines TRBV11-2 with TRBJ2-7, with 10 bases fitting TRBD2. Germline V gene lookup returns CDR1 SGHAT and CDR2 FQNNGV. Trimming at V came to 2 bases and at J to 2 bases, leaving 9 bases not matched to a gene. The CDR3 runs to 17 residues. The chain's CDR3 is CASSLSTGLANPYEQYF. The CDR3 bases are TGTGCCAGCAGCTTATCAACGGGACTAGCGAATCCCTACGAGCAGTACTTC. Filled out from reference TRBV11-2 and TRBJ2-7, the complete variable domain reads EAGVAQSPRYKIIEKRQSVAFWCNPISGHATLYWYQQILGQGPKLLIQFQNNGVVDDSQLPKDRFSAERLKGVDSTLKIQPAKLEDSAVYLCASSLSTGLANPYEQYFGPGTRLTVT.

The chain joins TRBV29-1 to TRBJ1-3; D perhaps matches TRBD1 (5 bases). Germline lookup yields CDR1 SQVTM and CDR2 ANQGSEA. V lost 7 bases, J lost 0 bases, and 10 bases lay in between. The CDR3 runs 13 residues. CDR3 DNA sequence: TGCAGCGCGGGGGGGGGCTCTGGAAACACCATATATTTT. This codes for CSAGGGSGNTIYF.

This chain uses TRBV6-6 with TRBJ2-1; maybe TRBD2 (5 bases). Germline V gene sequence: CDR1 MNHNY, CDR2 SVGAGI (reference sequence). Deletions cut 6 bases from V and 5 bases from J, with 17 bases between. This CDR3 region has 15 residues. The CDR3 loop is CASSPSRGPNNEQFF. CDR3 DNA sequence: TGTGCCAGCAGCCCTAGCCGCGGGCCTAACAATGAGCAGTTCTTC.

V gene TRBV19 combines with J gene TRBJ2-3; weak D call: TRBD1 (5 bases). The CDR3 contains 13 residues. CDR1 and CDR2 from the germline V gene are LNHDA and SQIVND (reference sequence). Trimming removed 10 bases at V and 2 bases at J, with 13 bases between. Written as DNA, the CDR3 is TGTGCCACCCCAGGGTTCCCCACAGATACGCAGTATTTT. Translation gives CATPGFPTDTQYF.

The chain is built from TRBV9 and TRBJ2-1; 8 bases agree with TRBD2. This CDR3 has 15 amino acids. In germline, CDR1 is SGDLS, CDR2 YYNGEE. With V trimmed by 3 bases and J by 5 bases, 7 bases remained unmatched. DNA of the CDR3: TGTGCCAGCAGCGCGGGGCGGGAGGAGAACAATGAGCAGTTCTTC. Amino acids: CASSAGREENNEQFF.

The V gene is TRBV19, the J gene TRBJ1-2; tentatively, D is TRBD1 (6 bases). CDR1 LNHDA and CDR2 SQIVND come from the germline V gene (reference sequence). This CDR3 has 13 residues. The V end lost 5 bases, the J end lost 3 bases, and 10 bases lay between the germline ends. CDR3 in amino acids: CASSQGPYYGYTF. The CDR3 nucleotides are TGTGCCAGTAGTCAGGGGCCATACTATGGCTACACCTTC.

The V gene is TRBV5-8, the J gene TRBJ2-7; 8 bases are shared with TRBD1. Germline lookup yields CDR1 SGHTS and CDR2 YDEGEE. The trim removed 1 base at V and 6 bases at J, leaving 9 bases unmatched. This CDR3 region has 15 residues. CDR3 region: CASSLKDRADGEQYF. In DNA, the CDR3 is TGTGCCAGCAGCTTGAAGGACAGGGCCGACGGCGAGCAGTACTTC.

A word on this clone: This sample includes further DNA sequences coding for the same CDR3. J is TRBJ2-5 and V is TRBV5-6; 7 bases agree with TRBD1. The V segment lost 2 bases and the J segment 2 bases; nucleotides outside the gene matches: 3. Germline V gene sequence: CDR1 SGHDT, CDR2 YYEEEE. The CDR3 is 14 residues long. The CDR3 DNA is TGTGCCAGCAGCTTTCGACAGGGACAAGAGACCCAGTACTTC. Protein product: CASSFRQGQETQYF.

The chain carries TRBV19 and TRBJ1-3, with 7 positions matching TRBD1. Unmatched junction bases numbered 8, after V lost 6 bases and J lost 3 bases. Germline values: CDR1 LNHDA, CDR2 SQIVND (reference sequence). There are 15 residues in the CDR3. The CDR3 DNA is TGTGCCAGTAGAGGGACAGCGACAGGTGGAAACACCATATATTTT. This sequence encodes CASRGTATGGNTIYF.

The rearrangement joins TRBV4-1 to TRBJ1-5, with unresolved D. This CDR3 is built from 17 residues. Looked up from germline, CDR1 is MGHRA and CDR2 is YSYEKL. Between the trimmed V and J ends, which lost 1 base and 2 bases, there was a span of 15 bases. The CDR3, as DNA: TGCGCCAGCAGCCAAGCGCCCCCATCCAAGCGCAATCAGCCCCAGCATTTT. This gives the protein CASSQAPPSKRNQPQHF.

The V call is TRBV19, the J call TRBJ1-1, with TRBD1 as a possible D gene (5 bases). This CDR3 comprises 14 residues. Germline V gives CDR1 LNHDA, CDR2 SQIVND (reference sequence). Trimming removed 0 bases at V and 3 bases at J, with 8 bases between. The CDR3 DNA sequence: TGTGCCAGTAGTATAGATAGCAGGGACACTGAAGCTTTCTTT. This encodes CASSIDSRDTEAFF.